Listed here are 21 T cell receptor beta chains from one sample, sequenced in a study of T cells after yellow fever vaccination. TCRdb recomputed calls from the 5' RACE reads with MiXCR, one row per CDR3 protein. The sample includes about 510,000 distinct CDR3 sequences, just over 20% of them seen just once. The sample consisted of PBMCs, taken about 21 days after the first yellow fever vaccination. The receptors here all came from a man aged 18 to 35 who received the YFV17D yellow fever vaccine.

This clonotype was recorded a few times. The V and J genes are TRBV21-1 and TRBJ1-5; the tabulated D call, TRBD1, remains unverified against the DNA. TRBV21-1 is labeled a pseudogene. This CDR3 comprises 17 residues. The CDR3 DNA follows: TGTGCCAGCAGCAAAGTTTCCGAGGGAAGGGAAAATCAGCCCCAGCATTTT. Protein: CASSKVSEGRENQPQHF.

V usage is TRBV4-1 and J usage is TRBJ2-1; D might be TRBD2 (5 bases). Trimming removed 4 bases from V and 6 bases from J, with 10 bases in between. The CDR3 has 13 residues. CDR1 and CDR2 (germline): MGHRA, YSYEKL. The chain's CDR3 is CASSPTMSNEQFF. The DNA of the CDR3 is TGCGCCAGCAGCCCGACTATGTCCAATGAGCAGTTCTTC.

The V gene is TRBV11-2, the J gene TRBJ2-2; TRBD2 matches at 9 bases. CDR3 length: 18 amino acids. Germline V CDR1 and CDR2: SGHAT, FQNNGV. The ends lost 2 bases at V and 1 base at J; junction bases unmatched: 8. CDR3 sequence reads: CASSLISGGSENTGELFF. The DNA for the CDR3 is TGTGCCAGCAGCTTAATCAGCGGGGGGTCCGAGAACACCGGGGAGCTGTTTTTT.

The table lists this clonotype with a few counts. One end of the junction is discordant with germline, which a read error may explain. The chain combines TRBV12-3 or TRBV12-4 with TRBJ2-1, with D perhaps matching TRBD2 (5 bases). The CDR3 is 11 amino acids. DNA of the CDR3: TGTGCCAGCAGTTTACTGACTAATCCCCTCTTC. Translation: CASSLLTNPLF.

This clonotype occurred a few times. CDR3 bases: TGCGCCAGCAGCTATGGGGAAGGATTCTTC. It specifies CASSYGEGFF. V and J are TRBV5-1 and TRBJ2-1; D is uncertain. CDR1 is SGHRS and CDR2 is YFSETQ in the germline V gene. V was shortened by 3 bases and J by 16 bases, with 11 bases between the two germline ends. The CDR3 spans 10 residues.

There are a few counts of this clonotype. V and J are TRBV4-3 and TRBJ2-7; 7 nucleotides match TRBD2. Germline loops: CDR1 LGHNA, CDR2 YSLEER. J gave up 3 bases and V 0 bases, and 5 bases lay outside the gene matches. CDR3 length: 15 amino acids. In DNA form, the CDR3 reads TGCGCCAGCAGCCAAGACTGGCAGCGGGGCTACGAGCAGTACTTC. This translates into CASSQDWQRGYEQYF.

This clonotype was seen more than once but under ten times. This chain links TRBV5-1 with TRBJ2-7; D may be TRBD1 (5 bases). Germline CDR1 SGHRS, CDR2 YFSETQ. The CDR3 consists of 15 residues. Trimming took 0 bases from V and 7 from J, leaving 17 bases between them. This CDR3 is CASSLAVVRVGEQYF. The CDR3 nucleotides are TGCGCCAGCAGCTTGGCCGTAGTCAGGGTGGGAGAGCAGTACTTC.

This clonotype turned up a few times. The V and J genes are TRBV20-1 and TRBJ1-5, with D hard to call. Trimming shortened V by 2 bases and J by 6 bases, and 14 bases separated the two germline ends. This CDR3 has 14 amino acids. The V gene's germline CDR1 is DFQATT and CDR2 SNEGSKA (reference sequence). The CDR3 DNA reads TGCAGTGCTAGATTTCGAGGGATGAGTCAGCCCCAGCATTTT. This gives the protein CSARFRGMSQPQHF.

CDR3 amino acids: CATTSGPGTGELFF. The CDR3 nucleotides read TGTGCCACCACCAGCGGGCCAGGCACCGGGGAGCTGTTTTTT. The chain recombines TRBV12-3 or TRBV12-4 with TRBJ2-2, with TRBD2 as a possible D gene (6 bases). Trimming removed 10 bases at V and 4 bases at J, with 16 bases between. The CDR3 covers 14 residues.

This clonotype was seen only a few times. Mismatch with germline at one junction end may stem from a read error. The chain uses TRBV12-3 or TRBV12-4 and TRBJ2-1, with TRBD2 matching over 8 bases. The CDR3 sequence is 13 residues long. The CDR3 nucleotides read TGTGCCAGCAGTTTAGGCGGGACTAGTAGGGCGCTCTTC. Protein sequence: CASSLGGTSRALF.

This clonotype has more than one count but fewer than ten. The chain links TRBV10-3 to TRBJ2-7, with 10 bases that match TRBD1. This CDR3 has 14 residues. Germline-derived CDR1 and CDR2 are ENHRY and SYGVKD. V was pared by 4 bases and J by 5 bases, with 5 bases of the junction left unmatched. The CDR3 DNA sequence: TGTGCCATCAGTGGACAGGGGGCTGGGAACGAGCAGTACTTC. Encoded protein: CAISGQGAGNEQYF.

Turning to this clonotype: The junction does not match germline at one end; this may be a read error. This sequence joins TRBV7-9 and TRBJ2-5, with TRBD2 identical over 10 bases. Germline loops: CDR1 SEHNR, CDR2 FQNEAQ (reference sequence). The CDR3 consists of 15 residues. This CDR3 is CASSPLAGPWETQYF. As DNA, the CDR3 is TGCGCCAGCAGCCCACTAGCGGGGCCCTGGGAGACCCAGTACTTC. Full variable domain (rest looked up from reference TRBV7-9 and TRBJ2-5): DTGVSQNPRHKITKRGQNVTFRCDPISEHNRLYWYRQTLGQGPEFLTYFQNEAQLEKSRLLSDRFSAERPKGSFSTLEIQRTEQGDSAMYLCASSPLAGPWETQYFGPGTRLLVL.

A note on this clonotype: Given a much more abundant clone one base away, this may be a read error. Here the CDR3 reads CASSFWSGGAKDTQYF. The CDR3 DNA sequence: TGTGCCAGCAGCTTCTGGAGCGGGGGGGCCAAAGATACGCAGTATTTT. The chain is built from TRBV5-4 and TRBJ2-3; TRBD2 aligns across 10 bases. Trimming removed 2 bases from V and 5 bases from J; junction bases left unmatched: 8. This CDR3 is built from 16 residues. Germline V gene lookup returns CDR1 SGHNT and CDR2 YYREEE (reference sequence).

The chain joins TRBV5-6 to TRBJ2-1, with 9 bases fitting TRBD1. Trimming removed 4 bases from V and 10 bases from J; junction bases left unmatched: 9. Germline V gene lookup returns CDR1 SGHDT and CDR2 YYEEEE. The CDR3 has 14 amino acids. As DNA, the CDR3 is TGTGCCAGCAGCACTTGGACAGGGGATTGGGAGCAGTTCTTC. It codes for CASSTWTGDWEQFF.

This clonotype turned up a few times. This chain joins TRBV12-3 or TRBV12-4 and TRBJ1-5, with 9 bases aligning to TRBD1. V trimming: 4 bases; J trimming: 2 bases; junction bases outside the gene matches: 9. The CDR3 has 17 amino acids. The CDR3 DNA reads TGTGCCAGCAGTTCAAGCCTACAGGGGGCCGGCAATCAGCCCCAGCATTTT. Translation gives CASSSSLQGAGNQPQHF.

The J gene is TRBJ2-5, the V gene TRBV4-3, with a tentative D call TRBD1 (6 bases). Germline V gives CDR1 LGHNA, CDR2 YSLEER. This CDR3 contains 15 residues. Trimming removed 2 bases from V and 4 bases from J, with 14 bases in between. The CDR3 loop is CASSQWQNRVETQYF. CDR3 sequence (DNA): TGCGCCAGCAGCCAATGGCAGAACAGGGTAGAGACCCAGTACTTC.

The CDR3 bases are TGTGCCAGCAGCTTGACGGATTCAAGCTCCTACGAGCAGTACTTC. It encodes CASSLTDSSSYEQYF. The chain recombines TRBV7-8 with TRBJ2-7; D remains ambiguous. The V gene's germline CDR1 is SGHVS and CDR2 FQNEAQ. V lost 3 bases to trimming and J lost 0 bases, with 12 bases between them. This CDR3 spans 15 amino acids.

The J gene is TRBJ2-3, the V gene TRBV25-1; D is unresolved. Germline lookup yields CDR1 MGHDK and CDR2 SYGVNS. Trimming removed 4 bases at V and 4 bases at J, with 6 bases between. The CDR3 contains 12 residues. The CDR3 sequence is CASSVGSDTQYF. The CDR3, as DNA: TGTGCCAGCAGTGTAGGGTCAGATACGCAGTATTTT.

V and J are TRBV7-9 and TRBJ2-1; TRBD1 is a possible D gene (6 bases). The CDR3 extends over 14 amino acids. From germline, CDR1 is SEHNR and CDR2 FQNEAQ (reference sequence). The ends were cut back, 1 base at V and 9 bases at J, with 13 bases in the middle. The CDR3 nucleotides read TGTGCCAGCAGCTTAGGACAGGAACTCGGTGAGCAGTTCTTC. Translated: CASSLGQELGEQFF.

CDR3 nucleotides: TGCAGTGCTGAGGGACGGCCGAACACCGGGGAGCTGTTTTTT. It encodes CSAEGRPNTGELFF. The V and J genes are TRBV20-1 and TRBJ2-2; the D call may be TRBD1 or TRBD2 (5 bases each). Germline V gives CDR1 DFQATT, CDR2 SNEGSKA (reference sequence). V gave up 5 bases and J gave up 0 bases, with 10 bases separating them. This CDR3 has 14 residues.

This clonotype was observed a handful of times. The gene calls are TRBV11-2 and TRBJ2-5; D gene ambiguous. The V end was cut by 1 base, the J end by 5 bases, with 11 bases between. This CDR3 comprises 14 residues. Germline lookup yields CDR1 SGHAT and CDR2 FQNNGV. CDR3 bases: TGTGCCAGCAGCTTAGCTGGGGATCGGGAGACCCAGTACTTC. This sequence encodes CASSLAGDRETQYF.